A selection of T cell receptor beta chains follows, all from one sample in a study of blood T cell repertoires in COVID-19. The protocol was immunoSEQ multiplex PCR, while the TCRdb copy is restricted to in-frame clones and leaves out a portion. The sample has around 330,000 clones; about 91% are singletons. Material for sequencing was peripheral blood. The receptors here all came from a woman between 25 and 40 years old with COVID-19, enrolled during active disease. The conserved cysteine and the conserved F or W are not part of the CDR3 here. A D gene is named only where the DNA matches it firmly. The listing skips clone size in some rows; elsewhere it reads once, few, many or a size class.

v_call,clone_size,j_call,d_call,cdr3_aa
TRBV19,once,TRBJ2-7,NA,ASSIATSMDYEQY
TRBV2,NA,TRBJ1-6,TRBD1,ASGGTEGVNSPLH
TRBV4-2,NA,TRBJ2-1,NA,ASSQGGLEQF
TRBV5-8,NA,TRBJ2-3,TRBD2,ASSLGEGRDPS
TRBV19,NA,TRBJ1-2,NA,ASSQNQGAYGYT
TRBV11-2,NA,TRBJ2-7,NA,ASSHLEVARFVYEQY
TRBV25-1,NA,TRBJ1-5,TRBD1,ASSESGTDSNQPQH
TRBV18,few,TRBJ1-1,TRBD1,ASSPGTGTEAF
TRBV28,NA,TRBJ1-2,TRBD1,ASSFGQATTGYT
TRBV5-4,NA,TRBJ1-4,NA,ASSLGREEKLF
TRBV5-1,NA,TRBJ2-1,NA,ASSPLGGASPV